This T cell receptor (beta chain) was observed in a study of regulatory T cells in long-lasting Graves disease. Study observations and caveats: The study found TRBV28, TRBJ1-2 and TRBJ2-5 favored in persistent disease.

The germline gives CDR1 DFQATT, CDR2 SNEGSKA (reference sequence). The J segment lost 5 bases and the V segment lost 6 bases, leaving 17 bases of the junction unmatched. The CDR3 runs 16 residues. Comments on this clonotype: Its cognate antigen is unknown.

Time point reported: newly diagnosed GD, antithyroid drugs for less than 3 months. The authors made the TCR library using RNA they extracted from PBMCs. Through Arm-PCR of CDR3 regions and iRepertoire HTBI primers, TCR beta libraries were built. MiXCR, run by TCRdb on the multiplex PCR reads, gives a single entry per CDR3 protein. The sample records 520,000 or so distinct CDR3 sequences, around 12% being singletons. The sample was also reused in another study, on T cells in Graves' hyperthyroidism and ophthalmopathy.

The receptor's source is a woman in her 30s with Graves disease. This sample comprised peripheral blood mononuclear cells (PBMCs), obtained at new diagnosis, from a patient treated with antithyroid drugs. J is TRBJ2-7 and V is TRBV20-1; 9 bases line up with TRBD2. The CDR3 region has the DNA TGCAGTGCCATTAGGGGGAGCGGGAGGCCAGGGGACGAGCAGTACTTC. It is translated as CSAIRGSGRPGDEQYF.